Presented here are 10 T cell receptor beta chains from one specimen sequenced in a study of cytomegalovirus exposure and HLA in healthy donors. 13 Jbeta primers and 60 Vbeta primers were used for the PCR. Some clones are missing from TCRdb's copy, which holds only in-frame ones; the method was immunoSEQ multiplex PCR. There are around 120,000 clones in the sample; 70% to 80% occur only once, and approximately 2.5% lies in the top ten. Sequenced material: PBMCs. All receptors come from a woman in her forties in good health and CMV-seropositive.

This chain links TRBV10-3 with TRBJ1-3, with 8 bases that match TRBD1. Germline CDR1 is ENHRY and CDR2 is SYGVKD. Unmatched junction bases numbered 7, after V lost 3 bases and J lost 9 bases. There are 14 residues in the CDR3. The CDR3 reads CAISDRTGYSTIYF. CDR3 bases: TGTGCCATCAGTGACCGGACAGGGTATAGCACCATATATTTT.

V gene TRBV2 combines with J gene TRBJ2-2, with a weak D call TRBD2 (6 bases). CDR1 is SNHLY and CDR2 is FYNNEI in the germline V gene. The CDR3 totals 14 residues. CDR3 residues: CAQNRGSATGELFF. The CDR3 region has the DNA TGTGCTCAAAACCGGGGGTCGGCCACCGGGGAGCTGTTTTTT. Based on the CDR3 plus reference TRBV2 and TRBJ2-2, the full variable domain is EPEVTQTPSHQVTQMGQEVILRCVPISNHLYFYWYRQILGQKVEFLVSFYNNEISEKSEIFDDQFSVERPDGSNFTLKIRSTKLEDSAMYFCAQNRGSATGELFFGEGSRLTVL.

This chain connects TRBV14 to TRBJ2-7; the match to TRBD2 covers 7 bases. Germline assignment: CDR1 SGHDN and CDR2 FVKESK. V gave up 2 bases and J gave up 4 bases; unmatched junction bases: 14. This CDR3 spans 17 amino acids. Here the CDR3 reads CASSQIRWAGESYEQYF. The CDR3 DNA is TGTGCCAGCAGCCAAATCCGGTGGGCGGGGGAGAGTTACGAGCAGTACTTC.

The chain links TRBV4-1 to TRBJ2-5, with 7 bases that match TRBD2. The CDR3 extends over 14 amino acids. V dropped 0 bases and J dropped 5; count of bases not matched to a gene: 3. CDR1 is MGHRA and CDR2 is YSYEKL in the germline V gene. CDR3 DNA: TGCGCCAGCAGCCAAGACCAGGGAGGGGAGACCCAGTACTTC. Protein sequence: CASSQDQGGETQYF.

The V call is TRBV7-9, the J call TRBJ1-2; TRBD1 matches 9 bases. The CDR3 extends over 14 amino acids. Germline CDR1 reads SEHNR; CDR2 reads FQNEAQ (reference sequence). The trim removed 4 bases at V and 4 bases at J, leaving 4 bases unmatched. The CDR3 spells CASSSGTGIYGYTF. CDR3 coding DNA: TGTGCCAGCAGCTCCGGGACAGGGATCTATGGCTACACCTTC.

V gene TRBV2 combines with J gene TRBJ2-7; 8 positions agree with TRBD2. Looked up from germline, CDR1 is SNHLY and CDR2 is FYNNEI. This CDR3 has 17 residues. The trim removed 6 bases at V and 1 base at J, leaving 14 bases unmatched. In nucleotides, the CDR3 is TGTGCCAGCAGCTACGGACTTGCGGGGGGTTTATCCTACGAGCAGTACTTC. Protein product: CASSYGLAGGLSYEQYF.

The genes are TRBV19 and TRBJ2-7; possible D gene TRBD2, 6 bases. The CDR3 totals 11 residues. The germline V and J ends were trimmed by 3 bases and 6 bases, with 6 bases remaining between them. Germline V gene data show CDR1 as LNHDA and CDR2 as SQIVND (reference sequence). The CDR3 here is CASSMEGEQYF. Written as DNA, the CDR3 is TGTGCCAGTAGTATGGAGGGCGAGCAGTACTTC.

This clone was seen only once. V is TRBV2 and J is TRBJ2-7; 9 nucleotides line up with TRBD2. This CDR3 region has 18 residues. Unmatched junction bases numbered 17, after V lost 8 bases and J lost 0 bases. Germline CDR1 reads SNHLY; CDR2 reads FYNNEI. CDR3 amino acids: CASPTRGSSGDFSYEQYF. The CDR3 nucleotides read TGTGCCAGCCCCACCCGAGGGTCTAGCGGGGACTTCTCCTACGAGCAGTACTTC.

V gene TRBV6-1 combines with J gene TRBJ2-4; D possibly corresponds to TRBD1 (6 bases). Per germline, CDR1 MNHNS and CDR2 SASEGT. V was pared by 4 bases and J by 8 bases, with 9 bases between. The CDR3 covers 12 residues. The CDR3 bases are TGTGCCAGCAGTGGGGACACCTACATTCAGTACTTC. This sequence encodes CASSGDTYIQYF.

The chain couples TRBV9 to TRBJ2-7; TRBD2 matches at 8 bases. V lost 2 bases to trimming and J lost 6 bases; unmatched junction nucleotides: 10. Per germline, CDR1 SGDLS and CDR2 YYNGEE. There are 15 residues in the CDR3. CDR3 region: CASSVTYGGAAEQYF. CDR3 in DNA: TGTGCCAGCAGCGTTACCTACGGGGGGGCCGCCGAGCAGTACTTC. The full variable domain, with the rest looked up from reference TRBV9 and TRBJ2-7, is DSGVTQTPKHLITATGQRVTLRCSPRSGDLSVYWYQQSLDQGLQFLIQYYNGEERAKGNILERFSAQQFPDLHSELNLSSLELGDSALYFCASSVTYGGAAEQYFGPGTRLTVT.